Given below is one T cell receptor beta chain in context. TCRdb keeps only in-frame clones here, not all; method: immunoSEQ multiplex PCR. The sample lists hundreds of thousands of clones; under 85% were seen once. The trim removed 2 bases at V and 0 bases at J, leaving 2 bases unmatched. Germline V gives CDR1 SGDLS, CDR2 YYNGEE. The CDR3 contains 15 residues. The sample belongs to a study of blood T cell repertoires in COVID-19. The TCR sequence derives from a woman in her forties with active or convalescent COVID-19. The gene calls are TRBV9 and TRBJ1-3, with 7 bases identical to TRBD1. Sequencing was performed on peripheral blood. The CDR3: CASSVTGNSGNTIYF. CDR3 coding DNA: TGTGCCAGCAGCGTGACAGGGAACTCTGGAAACACCATATATTTT.